This T cell receptor (beta chain) was captured by sequencing in a study of CD8 T cells in ankylosing spondylitis. The study, taken as a whole, reports: As reported, disease-linked clones showed significant enrichment in matched ankylosing spondylitis synovial fluid. What appeared characteristic of ankylosing spondylitis blood was a TCR beta motif of seven to nine highly homologous variants.

Trimming took 3 bases from V and 1 from J, leaving 11 bases between them. There are 15 residues in the CDR3. Germline V gives CDR1 SGHVS, CDR2 FQNEAQ. One entry per CDR3 protein, called by TCRdb with MiXCR from the 5' RACE reads. The profile shows around 250,000 distinct CDR3 sequences, 18% of them singletons. Points on this clonotype: Its target is unknown.

This clonotype originated in a male donor with ankylosing spondylitis or in good health (not recorded which). This chain uses TRBV7-8 with TRBJ2-3; TRBD2 might be the D (5 bases). Sequenced sample: blood, either unsorted or a sorted T cell fraction (not recorded which). This CDR3 is CASSFRERGTDTQYF. In nucleotides, the CDR3 is TGTGCCAGCAGCTTTAGGGAGAGGGGCACAGATACGCAGTATTTT.